This TCR beta chain came from a study of cytomegalovirus exposure and HLA in healthy donors. With 1 base clipped from V and 9 bases from J, the junction kept 13 bases outside the gene matches. The germline CDR1 and CDR2 sequences are GTSNPN and SVGIG (reference sequence). There are 16 residues in the CDR3. The PCR used 60 Vbeta and 13 Jbeta primers. Method: immunoSEQ multiplex PCR; TCRdb's copy keeps in-frame clones and lacks some. Of a few hundred thousand clones in the sample, approximately 90% were seen once. The receptor was isolated from a young woman in good health and CMV-seronegative. Sequencing was done on a sample of PBMCs. The V and J genes are TRBV30 and TRBJ2-1, with 9 bases aligning to TRBD1. CDR3 nucleotides: TGTGCCTGGAGTGACCTTGGGACAGGGAATTTCGGTGAGCAGTTCTTC. Translating it yields CAWSDLGTGNFGEQFF.